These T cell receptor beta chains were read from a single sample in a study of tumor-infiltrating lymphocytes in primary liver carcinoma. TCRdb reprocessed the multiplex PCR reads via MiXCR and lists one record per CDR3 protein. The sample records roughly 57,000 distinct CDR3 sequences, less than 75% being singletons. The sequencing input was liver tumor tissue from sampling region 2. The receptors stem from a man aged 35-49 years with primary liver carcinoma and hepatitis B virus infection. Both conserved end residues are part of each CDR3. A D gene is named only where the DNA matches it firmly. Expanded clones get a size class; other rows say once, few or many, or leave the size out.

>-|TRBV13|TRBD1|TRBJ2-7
CASSDRTGECEQYF
TGTGCCAGCAGCGACCGGACAGGGGAGTGCGAGCAGTACTTC
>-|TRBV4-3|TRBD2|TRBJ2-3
CAIRQDLPSGTSGRADTQYF
TGCGCCATCAGGCAAGATCTTCCCTCCGGGACTAGCGGGAGAGCAGATACGCAGTATTTT
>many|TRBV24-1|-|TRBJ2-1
CATSDLGANNEQFF
TGTGCCACCAGTGATTTGGGAGCTAACAATGAGCAGTTCTTC
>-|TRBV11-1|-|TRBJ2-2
CVISFWDTGELFF
TGTGTCATCAGCTTTTGGGACACCGGGGAGCTGTTTTTT
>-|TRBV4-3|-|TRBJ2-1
CARSQDASHNEQFF
TGTGCCAGGAGCCAAGATGCGTCCCACAATGAGCAGTTCTTC
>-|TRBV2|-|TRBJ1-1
CAGSSHGPSTPGAFF
TGTGCCGGGAGCTCTCATGGGCCTTCTACTCCGGGAGCTTTCTTT
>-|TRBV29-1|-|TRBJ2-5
CSELTQGMETQYF
TGCAGCGAACTTACCCAAGGGATGGAGACCCAGTACTTC
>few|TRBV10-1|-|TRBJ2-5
CASSGGRAGRSQETQYF
TGCGCCAGCAGTGGAGGGCGTGCAGGTCGGTCCCAAGAGACCCAGTACTTC
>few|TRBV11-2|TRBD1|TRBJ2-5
CTSSRTSGRGKETQYF
TGTACCAGCAGCCGAACTTCTGGCAGGGGGAAAGAGACCCAGTACTTC
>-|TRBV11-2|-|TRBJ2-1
CASSSAGPGNDKFF
TGTGCCAGCAGTTCAGCGGGCCCTGGGAATGATAAGTTCTTC
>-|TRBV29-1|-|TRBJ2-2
CSVPRSGGTGELLF
TGCAGCGTTCCACGTAGCGGAGGGACCGGGGAGCTGCTTTTC
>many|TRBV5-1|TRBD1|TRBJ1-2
CASSSPGGQGPSRRALDGYTF
TGCGCCAGCAGCTCCCCTGGAGGACAGGGACCATCCCGCCGAGCACTCGATGGCTACACCTTC
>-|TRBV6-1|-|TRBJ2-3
CASSPRASGPTDTQYF
TGTGCCAGCAGTCCGAGGGCTAGTGGTCCCACAGATACGCAGTATTTT
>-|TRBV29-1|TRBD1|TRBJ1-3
CSVVGYRGRGNIIYF
TGCAGCGTTGTGGGGTACAGGGGGCGAGGAAACATCATATATTTT
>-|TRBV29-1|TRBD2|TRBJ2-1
CNVDSGRAPYDEQFF
TGCAACGTTGATAGCGGGAGGGCACCCTACGATGAGCAGTTCTTC
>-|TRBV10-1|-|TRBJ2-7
CASSEPARPYEPYF
TGTGCCAGCAGTGAACCGGCAAGACCATACGAGCCGTACTTC
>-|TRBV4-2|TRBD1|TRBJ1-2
CASSQEAGGGSGYAF
TGTGCCAGCAGCCAAGAGGCAGGGGGCGGATCCGGATACGCCTTC
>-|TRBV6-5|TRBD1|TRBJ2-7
CASTVDRGLSYEQYF
TGTGCCAGTACCGTTGACAGGGGGCTCAGCTACGAGCAGTACTTC
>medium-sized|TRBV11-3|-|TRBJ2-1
CASSLGEGLTYNEQFF
TGTGCCAGCAGCTTAGGCGAAGGACTTACTTACAATGAGCAGTTCTTC